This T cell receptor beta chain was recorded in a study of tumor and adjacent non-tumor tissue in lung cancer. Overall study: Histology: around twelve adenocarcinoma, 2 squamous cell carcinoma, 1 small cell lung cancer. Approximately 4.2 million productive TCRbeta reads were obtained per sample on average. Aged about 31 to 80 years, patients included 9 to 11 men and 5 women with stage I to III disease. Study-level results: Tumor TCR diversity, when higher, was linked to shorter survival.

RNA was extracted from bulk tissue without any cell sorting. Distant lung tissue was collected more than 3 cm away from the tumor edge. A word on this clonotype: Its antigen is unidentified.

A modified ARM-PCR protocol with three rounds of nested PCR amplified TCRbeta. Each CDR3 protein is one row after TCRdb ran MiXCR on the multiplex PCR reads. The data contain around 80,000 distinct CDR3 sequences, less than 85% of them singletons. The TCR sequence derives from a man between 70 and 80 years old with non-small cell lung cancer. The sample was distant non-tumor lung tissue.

The CDR3 loop reads CASISIGGGTEAFF. As DNA, the CDR3 is TGTGCCAGTATTTCGATCGGAGGGGGCACTGAAGCTTTCTTT. The V call is TRBV6-2 or TRBV6-3, the J call TRBJ1-1; a possible D gene is TRBD1 (6 bases). Between the trimmed V and J ends, which lost 9 bases and 4 bases, there was a span of 18 bases. Germline CDR1 and CDR2: MNHEY and SVGEGT. The CDR3 length is 14 residues.